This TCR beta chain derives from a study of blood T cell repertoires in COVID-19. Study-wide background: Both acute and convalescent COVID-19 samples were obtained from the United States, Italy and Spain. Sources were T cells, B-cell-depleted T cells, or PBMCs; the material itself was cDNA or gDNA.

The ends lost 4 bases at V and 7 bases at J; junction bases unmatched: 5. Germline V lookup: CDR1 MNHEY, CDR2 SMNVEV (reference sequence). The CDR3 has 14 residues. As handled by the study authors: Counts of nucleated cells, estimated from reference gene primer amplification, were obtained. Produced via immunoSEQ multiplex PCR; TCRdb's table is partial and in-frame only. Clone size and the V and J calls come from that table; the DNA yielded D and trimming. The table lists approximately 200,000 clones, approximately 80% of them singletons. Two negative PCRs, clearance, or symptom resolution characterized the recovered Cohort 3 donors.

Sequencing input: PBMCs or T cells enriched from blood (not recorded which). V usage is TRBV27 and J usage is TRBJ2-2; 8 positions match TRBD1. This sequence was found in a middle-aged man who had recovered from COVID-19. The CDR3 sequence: CASSSATGVGELFF. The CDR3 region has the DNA TGTGCCAGCAGTTCAGCGACAGGGGTCGGGGAGCTGTTTTTT.